The 16 T cell receptor beta chains below all came from one sample that was sequenced in a study of T cell repertoires in cytomegalovirus infection. TCRdb analysed the reads with MiXCR anew, one entry per CDR3 protein. The table has 200,000 to 300,000 distinct CDR3 sequences, around 15% seen once. Sequencing used PBMCs. These receptor sequences come from a human donor in good health (CMV status not recorded). Some clones in this sample may be carry-over from other donors' samples.

The chain links TRBV18 to TRBJ2-1; the D call may be TRBD1 or TRBD2 (5 bases each). This CDR3 is 16 amino acids long. Germline CDR1 KGHSH, CDR2 LQKENI. V dropped 0 bases and J dropped 7 bases, with 16 bases sitting between them. Here the CDR3 reads CASSPPGRRAGNEQFF. CDR3 DNA sequence: TGTGCCAGCTCACCACCGGGGAGACGCGCAGGGAATGAGCAGTTCTTC.

This clonotype was counted only a few times. CDR3: CASSYSGTSLYEQFF. The CDR3 region has the DNA TGTGCCAGCAGTTACTCCGGGACTAGCTTATATGAGCAGTTCTTC. The rearrangement joins TRBV6-2 or TRBV6-3 to TRBJ2-1, with 9 bases identical to TRBD2. Per germline, CDR1 MNHEY and CDR2 SVGEGT. The CDR3 runs 15 residues. V was clipped by 0 bases and J by 8 bases; unmatched bases: 5.

This clonotype was detected many times. The chain is built from TRBV12-3 or TRBV12-4 and TRBJ1-6; D gene ambiguous. Deletions cut 3 bases from V and 4 bases from J, with 7 bases between. The CDR3 is 14 amino acids. The CDR3 spells CASSLGSYNSPLHF. Here the CDR3 DNA reads TGTGCCAGCAGTTTGGGCAGTTATAATTCACCCCTCCACTTT.

This clonotype was seen many times. The gene calls are TRBV7-2 and TRBJ2-1, with 7 nucleotides matching TRBD1. Trimming removed 1 base from V and 10 bases from J; junction bases left unmatched: 7. Per germline, CDR1 SGHTA and CDR2 FQGNSA. The CDR3 consists of 14 residues. CDR3 DNA sequence: TGTGCCAGCAGCTTAGGACGGACAGGCGGAGAGCAGTTCTTC. This encodes CASSLGRTGGEQFF. The variable domain in full, completed from reference TRBV7-2 and TRBJ2-1, reads GAGVSQSPSNKVTEKGKDVELRCDPISGHTALYWYRQSLGQGLEFLIYFQGNSAPDKSGLPSDRFSAERTGGSVSTLTIQRTQQEDSAVYLCASSLGRTGGEQFFGPGTRLTVL.

This sequence joins TRBV6-4 and TRBJ1-1, with TRBD1 matching 8 bases. V shed 3 bases, J shed 1 base, and the junction held 1 base outside the gene matches. Germline V gives CDR1 MRHNA, CDR2 SNTAGT. CDR3 length equals 14 residues. The CDR3 protein is CASSEDRANTEAFF. The CDR3, as DNA: TGTGCCAGCAGTGAGGACAGGGCGAACACTGAAGCTTTCTTT.

V is TRBV7-9 and J is TRBJ1-2; no reliable D call. Germline V lookup: CDR1 SEHNR, CDR2 FQNEAQ (reference sequence). V lost 5 bases and J 2 bases, leaving 9 bases between the germline ends. This CDR3 is built from 13 residues. This CDR3 is CASSPQENYGYTF. The CDR3 DNA sequence: TGTGCCAGCAGCCCGCAGGAGAACTATGGCTACACCTTC.

The genes are TRBV29-1 and TRBJ2-3, with a possible D match to TRBD2 (5 bases). V lost 3 bases to trimming and J lost 0 bases, with 10 bases between them. The CDR3 consists of 14 residues. Germline values: CDR1 SQVTM, CDR2 ANQGSEA. The CDR3 is CSVDGEFSTDTQYF. DNA of the CDR3: TGCAGCGTTGACGGGGAATTTAGCACAGATACGCAGTATTTT.

The gene calls are TRBV12-3 or TRBV12-4 and TRBJ2-7; no definite D call. The CDR3 is made up of 17 amino acids. Deletions cut 5 bases from V and 0 bases from J, with 20 bases between. The CDR3 nucleotides read TGTGCCAGCAGTCCCATCGCAGGATTTAGGAGCTCCTACGAGCAGTACTTC. Protein product: CASSPIAGFRSSYEQYF.

This chain joins TRBV28 and TRBJ2-7, with a weak D call TRBD1 (5 bases). The germline V and J ends were trimmed by 5 bases and 5 bases, with 19 bases remaining between them. Germline values: CDR1 MDHEN, CDR2 SYDVKM. The CDR3 is 15 residues long. CDR3 sequence: CASSAPGAARNEQYF. CDR3 DNA sequence: TGTGCCAGCAGTGCCCCTGGGGCGGCAAGGAACGAGCAGTACTTC.

The genes are TRBV5-1 and TRBJ1-4, with D possibly TRBD1 on 6 matching bases. Trimming pared 0 bases from V and 10 bases from J, leaving 13 bases between. In germline, CDR1 is SGHRS, CDR2 YFSETQ. This CDR3 has 14 residues. This CDR3 reads CASSLDRASGKLFF. CDR3 sequence (DNA): TGCGCCAGCAGCTTGGACAGGGCCTCGGGAAAACTGTTTTTT.

This clonotype was seen ten or more times. This chain joins TRBV6-1 and TRBJ2-3; D gene uncertain. The V gene's germline CDR1 is MNHNS and CDR2 SASEGT. Between the trimmed V and J ends, which lost 8 bases and 0 bases, there was a span of 6 bases. The CDR3 runs to 12 residues. This CDR3 is CASGLSTDTQYF. The CDR3 DNA is TGTGCCAGCGGTCTTAGCACAGATACGCAGTATTTT.

This clonotype was recorded many times. The V and J genes are TRBV25-1 and TRBJ2-1; 8 nucleotides line up with TRBD2. Germline V gene sequence: CDR1 MGHDK, CDR2 SYGVNS. The CDR3 extends over 16 amino acids. Trimming at V came to 4 bases and at J to 2 bases, leaving 7 bases not matched to a gene. CDR3 protein: CASSGVSGSTYNEQFF. For the CDR3, the DNA is TGTGCCAGCAGTGGGGTAAGCGGGAGTACCTACAATGAGCAGTTCTTC.

This chain joins TRBV28 and TRBJ2-1; 10 bases align to TRBD2. This CDR3 spans 18 amino acids. Trimming took 8 bases from V and 0 from J; bases not matched to a gene: 13. Germline V gene data show CDR1 as MDHEN and CDR2 as SYDVKM. The CDR3 region is CASSHPSSGGSSYNEQFF. The DNA of the CDR3 is TGTGCCAGCTCCCACCCCTCTAGCGGGGGAAGCTCCTACAATGAGCAGTTCTTC. Full variable domain (remainder filled in from reference TRBV28 and TRBJ2-1): DVKVTQSSRYLVKRTGEKVFLECVQDMDHENMFWYRQDPGLGLRLIYFSYDVKMKEKGDIPEGYSVSREKKERFSLILESASTNQTSMYLCASSHPSSGGSSYNEQFFGPGTRLTVL.

At least ten counts were recorded for this clonotype. The gene calls are TRBV7-8 and TRBJ2-5; the match to TRBD2 covers 12 bases. CDR1 is SGHVS, CDR2 FQNEAQ, per germline. The CDR3 has 16 amino acids. Losses at the gene ends were 5 bases for V and 4 bases for J; bases not matched to a gene: 8. CDR3 bases: TGTGCCAGCAGCCCGAGACTAGCGGGGGAAGTAGAGACCCAGTACTTC. It encodes CASSPRLAGEVETQYF.

The sample holds many counts of this clonotype. This chain connects TRBV7-2 to TRBJ2-2; a possible D gene is TRBD2 (7 bases). The CDR3 has 15 amino acids. V was cut by 4 bases and J by 4 bases, with 13 bases left in between. Germline CDR1 reads SGHTA; CDR2 reads FQGNSA. In nucleotides, the CDR3 is TGTGCCAGCAGCTCGGCGGGGGCGTCCACCGGGGAGCTGTTTTTT. It translates to CASSSAGASTGELFF. The whole variable domain, remainder taken from reference TRBV7-2 and TRBJ2-2, is GAGVSQSPSNKVTEKGKDVELRCDPISGHTALYWYRQSLGQGLEFLIYFQGNSAPDKSGLPSDRFSAERTGGSVSTLTIQRTQQEDSAVYLCASSSAGASTGELFFGEGSRLTVL.

This clonotype has a handful of counts. The J gene is TRBJ1-5, the V gene TRBV14; TRBD1 matches 12 bases. V lost 0 bases to trimming and J lost 6 bases; unmatched junction nucleotides: 15. CDR1 SGHDN and CDR2 FVKESK come from the germline V gene. The CDR3 contains 20 residues. DNA for the CDR3: TGTGCCAGCAGCCAAGAGTTGGGTGAGAGAAGGGACAGGGGGCCTCAGCCCCAGCATTTT. It specifies CASSQELGERRDRGPQPQHF.